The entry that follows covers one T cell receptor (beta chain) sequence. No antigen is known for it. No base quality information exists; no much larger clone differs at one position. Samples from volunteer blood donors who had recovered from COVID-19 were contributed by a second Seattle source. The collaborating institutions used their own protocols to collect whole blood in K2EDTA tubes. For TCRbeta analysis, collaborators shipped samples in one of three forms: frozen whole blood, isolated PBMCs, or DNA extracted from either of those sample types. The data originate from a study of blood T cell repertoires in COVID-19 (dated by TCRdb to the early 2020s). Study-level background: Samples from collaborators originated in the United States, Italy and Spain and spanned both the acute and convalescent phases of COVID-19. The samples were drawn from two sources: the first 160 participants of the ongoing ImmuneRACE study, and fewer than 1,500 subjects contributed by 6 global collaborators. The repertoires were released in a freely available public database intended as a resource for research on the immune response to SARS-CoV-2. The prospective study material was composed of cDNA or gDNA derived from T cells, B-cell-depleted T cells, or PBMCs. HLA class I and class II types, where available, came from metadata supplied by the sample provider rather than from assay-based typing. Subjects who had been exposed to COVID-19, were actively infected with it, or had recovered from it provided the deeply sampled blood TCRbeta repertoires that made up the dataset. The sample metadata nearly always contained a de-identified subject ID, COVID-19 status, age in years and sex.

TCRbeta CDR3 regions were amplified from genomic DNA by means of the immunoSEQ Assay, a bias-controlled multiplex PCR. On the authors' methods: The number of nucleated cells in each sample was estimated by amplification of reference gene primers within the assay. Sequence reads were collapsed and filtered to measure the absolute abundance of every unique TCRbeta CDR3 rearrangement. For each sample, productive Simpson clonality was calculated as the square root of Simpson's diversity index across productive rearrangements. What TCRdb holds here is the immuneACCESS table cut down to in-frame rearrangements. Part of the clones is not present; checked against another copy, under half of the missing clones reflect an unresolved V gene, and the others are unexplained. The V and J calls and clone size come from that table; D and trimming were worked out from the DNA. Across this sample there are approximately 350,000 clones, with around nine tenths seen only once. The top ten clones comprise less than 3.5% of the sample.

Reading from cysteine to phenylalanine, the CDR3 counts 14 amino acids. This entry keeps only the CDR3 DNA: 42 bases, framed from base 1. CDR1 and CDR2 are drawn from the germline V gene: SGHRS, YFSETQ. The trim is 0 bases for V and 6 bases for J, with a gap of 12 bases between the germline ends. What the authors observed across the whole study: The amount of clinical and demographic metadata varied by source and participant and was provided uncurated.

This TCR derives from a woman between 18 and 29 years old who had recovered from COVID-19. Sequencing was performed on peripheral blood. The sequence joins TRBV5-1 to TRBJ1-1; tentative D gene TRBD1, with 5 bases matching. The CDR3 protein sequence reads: CASSLGQGSPEAFF. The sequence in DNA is TGCGCCAGCAGCTTGGGCCAGGGAAGCCCTGAAGCTTTCTTT.